The 3 T cell receptor beta chains reported below all come from one sample, sequenced in a study of blood T cell repertoires in COVID-19. Libraries were prepared by immunoSEQ multiplex PCR; TCRdb keeps only in-frame clonotypes and omits some of them. The repertoire has over 90,000 clones, approximately 80% of them found once; the top ten carry roughly 4.8%. Sequences were obtained from peripheral blood. These receptors all come from a man older than 75 with COVID-19, enrolled during active disease.

J is TRBJ2-1 and V is TRBV5-1; no reliable D call. This CDR3 is built from 14 residues. Between the trimmed V and J ends, which lost 0 bases and 2 bases, there was a span of 6 bases. CDR1 SGHRS and CDR2 YFSETQ come from the germline V gene. CDR3 protein: CASSLASAYNEQFF. DNA for the CDR3: TGCGCCAGCAGCTTGGCCTCAGCCTACAATGAGCAGTTCTTC.

The J gene is TRBJ2-5, the V gene TRBV7-2, with 9 bases aligning to TRBD1. CDR3 length equals 14 residues. V shed 5 bases and J 4 bases; nucleotides not matched to a gene: 5. From germline, CDR1 is SGHTA and CDR2 FQGNSA. In DNA, the CDR3 is TGTGCCAGCAGCCCTACAGGGGGCCGAGAGACCCAGTACTTC. This sequence encodes CASSPTGGRETQYF.

The chain is built from TRBV24-1 and TRBJ1-2; 7 nucleotides match TRBD1. The germline V gene has CDR1 KGHDR and CDR2 SFDVKD. Unmatched junction bases numbered 6, after V lost 4 bases and J lost 5 bases. CDR3 length: 14 residues. For the CDR3, the DNA is TGTGCCACCAGTGACCGGACAGGTGCTTATGGCTACACCTTC. It codes for CATSDRTGAYGYTF.